This TCR beta chain was observed in a study of blood T cell repertoires in COVID-19. Study-level background: Samples came from the United States, Italy and Spain, spanning acute and convalescent COVID-19.

This clone was seen a few times. Exposed participants came across a COVID-19 case within 2 weeks before study entry. Germline V gives CDR1 MRHNA, CDR2 SNTAGT. Between the trimmed V and J ends, which lost 6 bases and 5 bases, there was a span of 11 bases. The CDR3 length is 13 residues. Clones were sequenced by immunoSEQ multiplex PCR, and TCRdb holds only the in-frame ones, with some missing. The sample includes around 250,000 clones, around 93% of them seen just once. The clonotype was recovered from a man aged 35 to 55 who had been exposed to COVID-19. The V and J genes are TRBV6-4 and TRBJ1-5; D perhaps matches TRBD1 (6 bases). The source material was PBMCs or T cells enriched from blood (not recorded which). The CDR3 loop is CASSRDIYQPQHF. Here the CDR3 DNA reads TGTGCCAGCAGCCGGGACATCTATCAGCCCCAGCATTTT.